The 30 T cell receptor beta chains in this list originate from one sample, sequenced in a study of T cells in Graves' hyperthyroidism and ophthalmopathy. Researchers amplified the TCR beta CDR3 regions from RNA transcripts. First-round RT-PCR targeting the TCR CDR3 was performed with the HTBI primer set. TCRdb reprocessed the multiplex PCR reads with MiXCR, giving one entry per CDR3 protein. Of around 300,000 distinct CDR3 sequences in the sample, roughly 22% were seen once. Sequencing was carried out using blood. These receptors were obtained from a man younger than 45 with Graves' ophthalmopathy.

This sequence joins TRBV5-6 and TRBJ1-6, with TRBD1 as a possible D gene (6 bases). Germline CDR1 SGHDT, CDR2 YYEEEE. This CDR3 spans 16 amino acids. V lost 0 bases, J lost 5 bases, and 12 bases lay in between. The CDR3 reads CASSLVGTPHNSPLHF. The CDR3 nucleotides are TGTGCCAGCAGCTTGGTTGGGACACCTCATAATTCACCCCTCCACTTT. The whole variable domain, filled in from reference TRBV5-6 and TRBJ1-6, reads DAGVTQSPTHLIKTRGQQVTLRCSPKSGHDTVSWYQQALGQGPQFIFQYYEEEERQRGNFPDRFSGHQFPNYSSELNVNALLLGDSALYLCASSLVGTPHNSPLHFGNGTRLTVT.

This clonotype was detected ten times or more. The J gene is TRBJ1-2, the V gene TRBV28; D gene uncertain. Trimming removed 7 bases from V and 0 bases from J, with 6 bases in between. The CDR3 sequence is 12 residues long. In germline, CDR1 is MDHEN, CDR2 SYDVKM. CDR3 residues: CASKIANYGYTF. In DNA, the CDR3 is TGTGCCAGCAAAATAGCTAACTATGGCTACACCTTC.

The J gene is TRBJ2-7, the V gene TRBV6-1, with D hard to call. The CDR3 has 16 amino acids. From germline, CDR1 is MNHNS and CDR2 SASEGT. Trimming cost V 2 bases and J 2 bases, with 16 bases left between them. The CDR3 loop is CASSETRTVTPYEQYF. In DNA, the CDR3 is TGTGCCAGCAGTGAAACCCGGACCGTTACTCCCTACGAGCAGTACTTC.

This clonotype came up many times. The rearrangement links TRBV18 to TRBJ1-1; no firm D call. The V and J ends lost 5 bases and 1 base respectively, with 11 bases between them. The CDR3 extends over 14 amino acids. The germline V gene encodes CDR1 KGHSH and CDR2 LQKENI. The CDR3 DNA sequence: TGTGCCAGCTCAAGGTCCTCCCGGAACACTGAAGCTTTCTTT. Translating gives CASSRSSRNTEAFF.

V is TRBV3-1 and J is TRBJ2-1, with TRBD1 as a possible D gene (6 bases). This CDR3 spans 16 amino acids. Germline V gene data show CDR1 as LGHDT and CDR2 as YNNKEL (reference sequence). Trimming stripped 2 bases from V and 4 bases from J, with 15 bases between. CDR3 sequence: CASSQKQGFRYNEQFF. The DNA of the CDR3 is TGTGCCAGCAGCCAAAAACAGGGATTTCGTTACAATGAGCAGTTCTTC.

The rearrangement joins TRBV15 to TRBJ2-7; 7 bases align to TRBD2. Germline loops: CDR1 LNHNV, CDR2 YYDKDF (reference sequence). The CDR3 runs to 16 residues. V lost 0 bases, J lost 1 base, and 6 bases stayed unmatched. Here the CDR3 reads CATSRDYAGRSYEQYF. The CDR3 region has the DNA TGTGCCACCAGCAGAGATTATGCCGGGAGGTCCTACGAGCAGTACTTC.

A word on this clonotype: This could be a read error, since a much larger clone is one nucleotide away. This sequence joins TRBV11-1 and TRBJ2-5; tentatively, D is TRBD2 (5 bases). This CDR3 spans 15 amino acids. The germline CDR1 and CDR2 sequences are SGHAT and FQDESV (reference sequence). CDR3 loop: CASSLALGSGRTRYF. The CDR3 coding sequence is TGTGCCAGCAGCTTAGCTCTCGGCAGCGGAAGGACCCGGTACTTC.

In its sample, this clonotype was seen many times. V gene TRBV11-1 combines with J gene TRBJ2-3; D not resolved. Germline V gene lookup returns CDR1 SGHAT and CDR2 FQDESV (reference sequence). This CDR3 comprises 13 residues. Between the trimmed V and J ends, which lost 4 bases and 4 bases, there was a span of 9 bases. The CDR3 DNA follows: TGTGCCAGCAGCTCACGATGGGCAGATACGCAGTATTTT. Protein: CASSSRWADTQYF.

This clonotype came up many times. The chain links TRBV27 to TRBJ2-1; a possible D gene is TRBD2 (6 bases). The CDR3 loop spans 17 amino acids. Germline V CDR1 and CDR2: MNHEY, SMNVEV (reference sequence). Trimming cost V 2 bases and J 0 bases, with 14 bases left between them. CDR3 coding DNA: TGTGCCAGCAGTTTACCGAGAGCGACTAGCTCCTACAATGAGCAGTTCTTC. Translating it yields CASSLPRATSSYNEQFF.

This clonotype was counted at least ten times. CDR3 DNA: TGTGCCTGGAGTGTAAGGGGACAGGCCTACGAGCAGTACTTC. Protein: CAWSVRGQAYEQYF. V usage is TRBV30 and J usage is TRBJ2-7; TRBD1 aligns across 8 bases. Germline V gene sequence: CDR1 GTSNPN, CDR2 SVGIG (reference sequence). Trimming at V came to 0 bases and at J to 2 bases, leaving 3 bases not matched to a gene. This CDR3 is built from 14 residues.

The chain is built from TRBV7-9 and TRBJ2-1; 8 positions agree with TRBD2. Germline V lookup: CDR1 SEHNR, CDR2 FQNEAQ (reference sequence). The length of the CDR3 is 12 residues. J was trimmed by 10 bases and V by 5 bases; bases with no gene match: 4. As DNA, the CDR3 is TGTGCCAGCAGCCCGGGGGGGGGCGAGCAGTTCTTC. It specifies CASSPGGGEQFF. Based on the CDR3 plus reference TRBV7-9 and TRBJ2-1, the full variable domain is DTGVSQNPRHKITKRGQNVTFRCDPISEHNRLYWYRQTLGQGPEFLTYFQNEAQLEKSRLLSDRFSAERPKGSFSTLEIQRTEQGDSAMYLCASSPGGGEQFFGPGTRLTVL.

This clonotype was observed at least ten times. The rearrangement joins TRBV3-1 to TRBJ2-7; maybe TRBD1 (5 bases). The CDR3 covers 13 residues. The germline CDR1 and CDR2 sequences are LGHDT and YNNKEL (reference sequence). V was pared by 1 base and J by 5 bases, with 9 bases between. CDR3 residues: CASSQGGANEQYF. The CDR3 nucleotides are TGTGCCAGCAGCCAAGGGGGCGCGAACGAGCAGTACTTC.

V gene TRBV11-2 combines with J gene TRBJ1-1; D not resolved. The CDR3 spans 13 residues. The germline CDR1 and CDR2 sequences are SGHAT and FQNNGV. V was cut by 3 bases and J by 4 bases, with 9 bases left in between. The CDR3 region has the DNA TGTGCCAGCAGCTTTCGACGGGGCACTGAAGCTTTCTTT. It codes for CASSFRRGTEAFF. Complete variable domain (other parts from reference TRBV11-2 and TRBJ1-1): EAGVAQSPRYKIIEKRQSVAFWCNPISGHATLYWYQQILGQGPKLLIQFQNNGVVDDSQLPKDRFSAERLKGVDSTLKIQPAKLEDSAVYLCASSFRRGTEAFFGQGTRLTVV.

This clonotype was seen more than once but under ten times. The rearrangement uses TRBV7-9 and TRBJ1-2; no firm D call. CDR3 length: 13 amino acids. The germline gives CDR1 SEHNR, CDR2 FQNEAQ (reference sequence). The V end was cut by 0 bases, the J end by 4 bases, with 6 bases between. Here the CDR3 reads CASSLAQSYGYTF. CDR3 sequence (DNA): TGTGCCAGCAGCTTAGCACAGAGCTATGGCTACACCTTC.

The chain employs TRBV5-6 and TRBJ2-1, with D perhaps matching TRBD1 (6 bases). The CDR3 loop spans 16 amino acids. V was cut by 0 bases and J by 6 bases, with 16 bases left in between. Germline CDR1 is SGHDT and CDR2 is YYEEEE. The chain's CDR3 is CASSLAIRQVGNEQFF. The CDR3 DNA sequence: TGTGCCAGCAGCTTGGCGATAAGACAGGTAGGCAATGAGCAGTTCTTC.

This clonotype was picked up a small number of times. The CDR3 DNA follows: TGCGCCAGCAGCTTGGCGGGACAAGTAAATGAGCAGTTCTTC. The encoded protein is CASSLAGQVNEQFF. The V and J genes are TRBV5-1 and TRBJ2-1; D is perhaps TRBD1 (6 bases). This CDR3 contains 14 residues. With 0 bases removed from V and 7 bases from J, the gap between germline ends came to 11 bases. The V gene's germline CDR1 is SGHRS and CDR2 YFSETQ.

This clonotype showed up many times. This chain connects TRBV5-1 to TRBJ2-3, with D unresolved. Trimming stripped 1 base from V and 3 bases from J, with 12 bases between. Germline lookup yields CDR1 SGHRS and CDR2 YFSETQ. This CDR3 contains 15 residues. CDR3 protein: CASSLTTPRTDTQYF. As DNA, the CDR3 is TGCGCCAGCAGCTTGACCACACCTAGAACAGATACGCAGTATTTT.

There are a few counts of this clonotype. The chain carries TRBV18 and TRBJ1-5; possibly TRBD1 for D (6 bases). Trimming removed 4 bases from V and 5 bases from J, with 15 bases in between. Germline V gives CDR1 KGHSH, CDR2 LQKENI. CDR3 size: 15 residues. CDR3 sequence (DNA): TGTGCCAGCTCACTTTTTGGGGCAGGGGATCAGCCCCAGCATTTT. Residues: CASSLFGAGDQPQHF.

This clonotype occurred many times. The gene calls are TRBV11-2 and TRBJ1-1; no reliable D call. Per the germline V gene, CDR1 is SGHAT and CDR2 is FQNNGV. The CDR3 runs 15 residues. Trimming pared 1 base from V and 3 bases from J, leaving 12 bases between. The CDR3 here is CASSLVPGWDTEAFF. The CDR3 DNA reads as TGTGCCAGCAGCTTAGTTCCCGGGTGGGACACTGAAGCTTTCTTT.

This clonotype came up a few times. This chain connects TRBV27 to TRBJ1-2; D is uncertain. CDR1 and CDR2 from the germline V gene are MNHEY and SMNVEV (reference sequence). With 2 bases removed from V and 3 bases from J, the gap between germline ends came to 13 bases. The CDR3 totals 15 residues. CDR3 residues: CASSLKVPRDYGYTF. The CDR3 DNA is TGTGCCAGCAGTTTAAAGGTACCGAGGGACTATGGCTACACCTTC.

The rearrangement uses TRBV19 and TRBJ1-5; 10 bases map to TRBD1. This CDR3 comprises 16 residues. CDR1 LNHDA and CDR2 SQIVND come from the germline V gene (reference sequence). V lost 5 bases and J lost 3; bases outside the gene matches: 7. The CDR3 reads CASSPRDRGVNQPQHF. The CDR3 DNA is TGTGCCAGTAGTCCCCGGGACAGGGGCGTCAATCAGCCCCAGCATTTT.

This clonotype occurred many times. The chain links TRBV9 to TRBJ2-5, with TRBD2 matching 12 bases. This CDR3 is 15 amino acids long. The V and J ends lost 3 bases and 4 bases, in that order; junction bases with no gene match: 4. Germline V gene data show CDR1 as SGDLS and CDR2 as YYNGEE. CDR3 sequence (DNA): TGTGCCAGCAGCGGACTAGCGGGAGTGGCAGAGACCCAGTACTTC. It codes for CASSGLAGVAETQYF. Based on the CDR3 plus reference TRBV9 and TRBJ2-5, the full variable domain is DSGVTQTPKHLITATGQRVTLRCSPRSGDLSVYWYQQSLDQGLQFLIQYYNGEERAKGNILERFSAQQFPDLHSELNLSSLELGDSALYFCASSGLAGVAETQYFGPGTRLLVL.

This CDR3 is CASSRTGVFFAFF. As DNA, the CDR3 is TGTGCCAGCAGCCGAACAGGGGTATTCTTCGCTTTCTTT. The rearrangement links TRBV7-9 to TRBJ1-1, with 7 bases matching TRBD1. This CDR3 has 13 residues. Germline V lookup: CDR1 SEHNR, CDR2 FQNEAQ (reference sequence). V was clipped by 5 bases and J by 11 bases; unmatched bases: 11. The full variable domain, completed using reference TRBV7-9 and TRBJ1-1, is DTGVSQNPRHKITKRGQNVTFRCDPISEHNRLYWYRQTLGQGPEFLTYFQNEAQLEKSRLLSDRFSAERPKGSFSTLEIQRTEQGDSAMYLCASSRTGVFFAFFGQGTRLTVV.

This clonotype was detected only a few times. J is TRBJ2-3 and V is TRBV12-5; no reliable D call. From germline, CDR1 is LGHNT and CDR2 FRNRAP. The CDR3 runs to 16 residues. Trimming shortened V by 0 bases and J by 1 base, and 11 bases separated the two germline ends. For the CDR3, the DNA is TGTGCTAGTGGTTTGGTACTTGGCGTCCGCACAGATACGCAGTATTTT. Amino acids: CASGLVLGVRTDTQYF.

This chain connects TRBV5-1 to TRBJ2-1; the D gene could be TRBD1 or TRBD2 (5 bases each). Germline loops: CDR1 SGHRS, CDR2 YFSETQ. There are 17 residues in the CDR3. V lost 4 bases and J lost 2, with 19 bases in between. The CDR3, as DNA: TGCGCCAGCAGCCTTACCGTGCCGGGGCCCACCTACAATGAGCAGTTCTTC. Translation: CASSLTVPGPTYNEQFF.

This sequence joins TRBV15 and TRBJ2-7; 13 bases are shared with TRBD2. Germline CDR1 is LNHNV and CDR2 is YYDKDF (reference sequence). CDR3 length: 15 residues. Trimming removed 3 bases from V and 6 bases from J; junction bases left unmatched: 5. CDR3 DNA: TGTGCCACCAGCAGTGGACTAGCGGGAGTCTCCGAGCAGTACTTC. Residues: CATSSGLAGVSEQYF.

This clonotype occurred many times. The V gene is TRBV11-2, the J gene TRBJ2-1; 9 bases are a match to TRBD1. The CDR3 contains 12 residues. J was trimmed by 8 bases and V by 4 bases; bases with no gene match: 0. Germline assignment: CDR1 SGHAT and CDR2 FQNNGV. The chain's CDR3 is CASSWTGDEQFF. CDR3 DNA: TGTGCCAGCAGCTGGACAGGGGATGAGCAGTTCTTC.

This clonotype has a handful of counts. In nucleotides, the CDR3 is TGTGCCAGCATTAACGGGTGGATCGGGGAGCTGTTTTTT. Translation: CASINGWIGELFF. This chain joins TRBV2 and TRBJ2-2; no definite D call. Trimming cost V 7 bases and J 7 bases, with 13 bases left between them. The CDR3 has 13 amino acids. In germline, CDR1 is SNHLY, CDR2 FYNNEI.

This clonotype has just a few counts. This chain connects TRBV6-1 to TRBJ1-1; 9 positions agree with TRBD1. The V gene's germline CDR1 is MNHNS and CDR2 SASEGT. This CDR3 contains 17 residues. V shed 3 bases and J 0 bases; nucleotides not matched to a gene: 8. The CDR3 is CASSDGGQGRMNTEAFF. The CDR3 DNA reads TGTGCCAGCAGTGACGGGGGACAGGGTAGAATGAACACTGAAGCTTTCTTT.

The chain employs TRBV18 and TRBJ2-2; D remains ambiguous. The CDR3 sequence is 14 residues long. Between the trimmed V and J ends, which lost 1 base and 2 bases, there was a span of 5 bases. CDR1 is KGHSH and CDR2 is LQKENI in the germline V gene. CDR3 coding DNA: TGTGCCAGCTCACCACAGGCCAACACCGGGGAGCTGTTTTTT. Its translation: CASSPQANTGELFF. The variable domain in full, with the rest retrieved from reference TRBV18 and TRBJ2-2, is NAGVMQNPRHLVRRRGQEARLRCSPMKGHSHVYWYRQLPEEGLKFMVYLQKENIIDESGMPKERFSAEFPKEGPSILRIQQVVRGDSAAYFCASSPQANTGELFFGEGSRLTVL.